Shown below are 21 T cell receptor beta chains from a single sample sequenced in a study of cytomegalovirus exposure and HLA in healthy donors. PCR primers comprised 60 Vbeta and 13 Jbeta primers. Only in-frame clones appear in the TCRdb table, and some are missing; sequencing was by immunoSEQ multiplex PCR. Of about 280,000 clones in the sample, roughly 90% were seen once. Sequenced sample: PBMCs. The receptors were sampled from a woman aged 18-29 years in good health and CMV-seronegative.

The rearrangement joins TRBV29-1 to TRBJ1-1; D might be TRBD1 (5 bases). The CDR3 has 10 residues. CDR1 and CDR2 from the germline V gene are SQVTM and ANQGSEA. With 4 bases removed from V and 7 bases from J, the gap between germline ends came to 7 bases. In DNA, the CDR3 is TGCAGCGTTGGACAGATTGAAGCTTTCTTT. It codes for CSVGQIEAFF.

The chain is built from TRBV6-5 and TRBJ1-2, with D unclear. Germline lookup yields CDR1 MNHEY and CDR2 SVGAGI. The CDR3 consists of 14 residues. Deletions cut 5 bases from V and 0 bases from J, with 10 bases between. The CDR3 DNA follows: TGTGCCAGCAGTGAGACGGGAACTAACTATGGCTACACCTTC. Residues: CASSETGTNYGYTF.

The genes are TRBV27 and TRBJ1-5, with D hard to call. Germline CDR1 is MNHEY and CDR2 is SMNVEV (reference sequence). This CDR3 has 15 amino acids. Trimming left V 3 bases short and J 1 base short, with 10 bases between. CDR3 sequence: CASSFEGNSNQPQHF. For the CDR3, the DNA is TGTGCCAGCAGTTTCGAGGGAAACAGCAATCAGCCCCAGCATTTT.

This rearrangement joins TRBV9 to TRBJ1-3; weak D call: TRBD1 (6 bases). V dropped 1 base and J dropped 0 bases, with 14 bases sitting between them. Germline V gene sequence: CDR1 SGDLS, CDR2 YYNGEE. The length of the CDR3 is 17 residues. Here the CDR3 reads CASSVSTGPSSGNTIYF. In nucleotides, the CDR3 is TGTGCCAGCAGCGTAAGCACAGGGCCCAGCTCTGGAAACACCATATATTTT.

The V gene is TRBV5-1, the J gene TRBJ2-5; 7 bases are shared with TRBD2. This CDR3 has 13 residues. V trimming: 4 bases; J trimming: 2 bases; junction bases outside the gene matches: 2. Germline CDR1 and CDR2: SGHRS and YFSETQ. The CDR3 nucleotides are TGCGCCAGCAGCCGGACTAGGCAAGAGACCCAGTACTTC. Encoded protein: CASSRTRQETQYF.

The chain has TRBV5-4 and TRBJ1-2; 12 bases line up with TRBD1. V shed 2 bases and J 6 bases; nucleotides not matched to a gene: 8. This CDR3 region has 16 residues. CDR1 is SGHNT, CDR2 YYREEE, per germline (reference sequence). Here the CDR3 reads CASSLSGTGGGDGYTF. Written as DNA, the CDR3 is TGTGCCAGCAGCTTATCAGGGACAGGGGGCGGGGATGGCTACACCTTC.

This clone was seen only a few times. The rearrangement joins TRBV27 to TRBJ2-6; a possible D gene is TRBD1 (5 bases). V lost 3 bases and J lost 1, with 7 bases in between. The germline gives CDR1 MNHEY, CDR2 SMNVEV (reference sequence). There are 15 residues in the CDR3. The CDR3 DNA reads TGTGCCAGCAGTTTTTCAGGGTCTGGGGCCAACGTCCTGACTTTC. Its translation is CASSFSGSGANVLTF.

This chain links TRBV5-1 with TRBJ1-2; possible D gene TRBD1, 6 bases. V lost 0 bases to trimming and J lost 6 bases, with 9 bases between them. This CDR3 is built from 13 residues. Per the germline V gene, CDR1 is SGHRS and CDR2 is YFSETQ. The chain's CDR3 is CASSLDRDDGYTF. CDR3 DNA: TGCGCCAGCAGCTTGGACAGGGACGATGGCTACACCTTC.

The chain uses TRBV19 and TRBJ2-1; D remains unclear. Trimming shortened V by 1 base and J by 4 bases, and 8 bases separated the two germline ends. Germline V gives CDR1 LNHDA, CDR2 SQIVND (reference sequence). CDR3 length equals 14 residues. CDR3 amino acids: CASSIGPRYNEQFF. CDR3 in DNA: TGTGCCAGTAGTATAGGCCCTAGGTACAATGAGCAGTTCTTC.

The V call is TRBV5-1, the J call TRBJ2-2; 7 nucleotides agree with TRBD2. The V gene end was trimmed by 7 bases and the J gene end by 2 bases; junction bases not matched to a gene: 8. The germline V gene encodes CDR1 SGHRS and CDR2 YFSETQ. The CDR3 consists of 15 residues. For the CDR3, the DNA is TGCGCCAGCTTCTCCGGGACTACAAACACCGGGGAGCTGTTTTTT. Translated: CASFSGTTNTGELFF.

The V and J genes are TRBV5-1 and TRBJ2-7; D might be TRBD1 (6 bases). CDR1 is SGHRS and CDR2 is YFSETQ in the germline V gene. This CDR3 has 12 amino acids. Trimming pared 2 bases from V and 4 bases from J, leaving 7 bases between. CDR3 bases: TGCGCCAGCAGCTTAGGACAGTACGAGCAGTACTTC. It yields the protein CASSLGQYEQYF.

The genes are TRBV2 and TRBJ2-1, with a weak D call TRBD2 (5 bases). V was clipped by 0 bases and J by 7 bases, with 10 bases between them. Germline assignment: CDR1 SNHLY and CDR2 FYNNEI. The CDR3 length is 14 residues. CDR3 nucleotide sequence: TGTGCCAGCAGTGAAGCCTTAGCGTGGAATGAGCAGTTCTTC. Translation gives CASSEALAWNEQFF.

The chain's CDR3 is CASSPMTGSEQYF. CDR3 sequence (DNA): TGTGCCAGCAGCCCCATGACAGGGTCCGAGCAGTACTTC. The chain is built from TRBV7-3 and TRBJ2-5; 7 positions match TRBD1. The DNA matches TRBJ2-7 better at its end, which makes the J call doubtful. The CDR3 has 13 amino acids. Per germline, CDR1 SGHTA and CDR2 FQGTGA.

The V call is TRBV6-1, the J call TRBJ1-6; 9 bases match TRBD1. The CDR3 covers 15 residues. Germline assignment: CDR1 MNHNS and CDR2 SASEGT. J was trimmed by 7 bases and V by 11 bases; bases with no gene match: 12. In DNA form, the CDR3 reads TGTGCCTCGCGGGACAGGGATCGGACAAATTCACCCCTCCACTTT. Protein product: CASRDRDRTNSPLHF.

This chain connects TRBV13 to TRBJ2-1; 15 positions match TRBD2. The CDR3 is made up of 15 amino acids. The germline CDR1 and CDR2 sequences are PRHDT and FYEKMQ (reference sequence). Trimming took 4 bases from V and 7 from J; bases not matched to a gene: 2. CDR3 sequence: CASSWGTSGGNEQFF. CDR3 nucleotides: TGTGCCAGCAGCTGGGGGACTAGCGGGGGGAATGAGCAGTTCTTC.

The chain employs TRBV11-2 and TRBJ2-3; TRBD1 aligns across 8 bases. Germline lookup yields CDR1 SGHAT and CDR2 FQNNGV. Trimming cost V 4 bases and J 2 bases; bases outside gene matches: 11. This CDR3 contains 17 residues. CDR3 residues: CASSSRTGSIDTDTQYF. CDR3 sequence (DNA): TGTGCCAGCAGCTCACGGACAGGGTCGATTGACACAGATACGCAGTATTTT.

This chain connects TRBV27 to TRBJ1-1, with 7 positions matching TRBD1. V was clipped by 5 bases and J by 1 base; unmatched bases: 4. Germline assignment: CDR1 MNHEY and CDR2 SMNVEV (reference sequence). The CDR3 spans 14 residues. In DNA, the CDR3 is TGTGCCAGCAGTGGGGGACAGCCGAACACTGAAGCTTTCTTT. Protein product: CASSGGQPNTEAFF.

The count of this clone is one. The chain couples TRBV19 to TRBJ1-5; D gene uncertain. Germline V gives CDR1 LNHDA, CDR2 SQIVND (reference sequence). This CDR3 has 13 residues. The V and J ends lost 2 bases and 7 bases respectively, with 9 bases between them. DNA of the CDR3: TGTGCCAGTAGTATACAGGCAGACCAGCCCCAGCATTTT. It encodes CASSIQADQPQHF. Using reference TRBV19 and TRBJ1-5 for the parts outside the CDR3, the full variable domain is DGGITQSPKYLFRKEGQNVTLSCEQNLNHDAMYWYRQDPGQGLRLIYYSQIVNDFQKGDIAEGYSVSREKKESFPLTVTSAQKNPTAFYLCASSIQADQPQHFGDGTRLSIL.

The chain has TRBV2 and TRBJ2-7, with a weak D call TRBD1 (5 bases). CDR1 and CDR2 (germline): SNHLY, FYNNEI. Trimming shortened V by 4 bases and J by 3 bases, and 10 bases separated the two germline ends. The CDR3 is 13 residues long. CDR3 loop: CASSAATGYEQYF. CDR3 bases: TGTGCCAGCAGTGCGGCAACAGGCTACGAGCAGTACTTC.

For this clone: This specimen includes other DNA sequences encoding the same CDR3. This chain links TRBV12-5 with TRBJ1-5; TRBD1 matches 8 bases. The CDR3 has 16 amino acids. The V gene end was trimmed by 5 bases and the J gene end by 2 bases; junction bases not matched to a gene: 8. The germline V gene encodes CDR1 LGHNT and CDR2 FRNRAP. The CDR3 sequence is CASGPWTGKGNQPQHF. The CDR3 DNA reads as TGTGCTAGTGGTCCGTGGACAGGGAAAGGCAATCAGCCCCAGCATTTT. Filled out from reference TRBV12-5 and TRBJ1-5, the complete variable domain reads DARVTQTPRHKVTEMGQEVTMRCQPILGHNTVFWYRQTMMQGLELLAYFRNRAPLDDSGMPKDRFSAEMPDATLATLKIQPSEPRDSAVYFCASGPWTGKGNQPQHFGDGTRLSIL.

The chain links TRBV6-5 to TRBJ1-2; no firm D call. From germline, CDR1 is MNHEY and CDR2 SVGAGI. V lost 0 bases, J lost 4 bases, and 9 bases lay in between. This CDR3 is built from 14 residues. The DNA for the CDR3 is TGTGCCAGCAGTTACTCGAGGGATACCTATGGCTACACCTTC. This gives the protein CASSYSRDTYGYTF.